A selection of T cell receptor beta chains follows, all from one sample in a study. TCRdb ran MiXCR on the 5' RACE reads and lists one entry per CDR3 protein. The table records about 57,000 distinct CDR3 sequences, 25% to 30% of them present only once. The specimen sequenced was tumor-infiltrating memory CD4+ T cells sorted from the breast tumor. The receptors here all came from a female donor with breast cancer. CDR3s include the opening cysteine and the closing phenylalanine or tryptophan. A D gene is named only where the DNA matches it firmly. The size field is filled for only some rows; it gives once, few, many or a size class.

TRBJ2-3 - - TRBV27 TGTGCCAGCAGTTTATCGATCGGTGGCCCGGGCGACACAGATACGCAGTATTTT CASSLSIGGPGDTDTQYF
TRBJ1-2 few - TRBV7-6 TGTGCCAGCAGCTTAGGGGAATTCAGTGGCTACACCTTC CASSLGEFSGYTF
TRBJ2-1 - TRBD2 TRBV5-1 TGCGCCAGCAGCTTGGCGGGGGGGCAATACAATGAGCAGTTCTTC CASSLAGGQYNEQFF
TRBJ1-2 many TRBD1 TRBV3-1 TGTGCCAGCAGCCACGGGGACAGCTATGGCTACACCTTC CASSHGDSYGYTF
TRBJ2-7 - - TRBV7-6 TGTGCCAGCAGCGCTTCCGCGAGCGAGCAGTACTTC CASSASASEQYF
TRBJ2-3 - TRBD2 TRBV7-3 TGTGCCAGCAGCTTGAGACTAGCGGGGTCCACAGATACGCAGTATTTT CASSLRLAGSTDTQYF
TRBJ1-2 - TRBD1 TRBV11-3 TGTGCCAGCAGCGCGGACAGGGTCCACGGCTACACCTTC CASSADRVHGYTF
TRBJ1-5 few - TRBV6-2/TRBV6-3 TGTGCCAGCAGCTTAACGGGATATCAGCCCCAGCATTTT CASSLTGYQPQHF
TRBJ1-3 - - TRBV6-6 TGTGCCAGCAGTTACTCTTCAGGAATTGGAAACACCATATATTTT CASSYSSGIGNTIYF
TRBJ2-5 many - TRBV7-2 TGTGCCAGCAGCTTCTCAGAGACCCAGTACTTC CASSFSETQYF
TRBJ1-2 few - TRBV30 TGTGCCGGCCGAAGACAGCTGCGGGGCTACACCTTC CAGRRQLRGYTF
TRBJ1-2 few - TRBV7-9 TGTGCCAGCAGCCCGTCAGCAGAAGGCTACACCTTC CASSPSAEGYTF
TRBJ2-3 - - TRBV7-2 TGTGCCAGCAGCTTAGCGGCAACCCGTGGAGATACGCAGTATTTT CASSLAATRGDTQYF
TRBJ2-7 - TRBD2 TRBV2 TGTGCCAGCAGTGGGACAACTAGCGGGCGTTCCTACGAGCAGTACTTC CASSGTTSGRSYEQYF
TRBJ1-1 few - TRBV6-6 TGTGCCAGCAGACGGACGAAGAACACTGAAGCTTTCTTT CASRRTKNTEAFF
TRBJ2-1 few - TRBV5-1 TGCGCCAGCAGCTTGTACTTCAATGAGCAGTTCTTC CASSLYFNEQFF
TRBJ2-5 few - TRBV27 TGTGCCAGCAGTCGAGATATGACAGGCCAAGAGACCCAGTACTTC CASSRDMTGQETQYF
TRBJ2-3 - - TRBV12-3/TRBV12-4 TGTGCCAGCAGTTTTATAACCGGAGGCACAGATACGCAGTATTTT CASSFITGGTDTQYF
TRBJ2-7 - - TRBV6-5 TGTGCCAGCAGTGGGGACGTCCTCGCCTACGAGCAGTACTTC CASSGDVLAYEQYF
TRBJ2-7 - - TRBV20-1 TGCAGTGCTCCCTCTAGCTGGAGGTTTCACGAGCAGTACTTC CSAPSSWRFHEQYF
TRBJ2-3 few - TRBV6-2/TRBV6-3 TGTGCCAGCAGTTACTCCTCGGCGGGAAGGGATACGCAGTATTTT CASSYSSAGRDTQYF
TRBJ2-3 few - TRBV5-1 TGCGCCAGCAGGCCTTCAGCTAGCACAGATACGCAGTATTTT CASRPSASTDTQYF
TRBJ1-4 - TRBD1 TRBV2 TGTGCCAGCAGGAGACAGGGGAGGCCGGATGAAAAACTGTTTTTT CASRRQGRPDEKLFF
TRBJ2-2 once - TRBV28 TGTGCCAGCAGTCGACAGACGACCGGGGAGCTGTTTTTT CASSRQTTGELFF
TRBJ2-7 - - TRBV28 TGTGCCAGCAGTCCTAGGGTAGCGGTTCTAGACGAGCAGTACTTC CASSPRVAVLDEQYF
TRBJ1-1 few TRBD1 TRBV10-3 TGTGCCATCACCTCGGGACAGGGCAACACTGAAGCTTTCTTT CAITSGQGNTEAFF
TRBJ2-6 - - TRBV10-1 TGCGCCAGCAGTGAACCGGGCGCCAACGTCCTGACTTTC CASSEPGANVLTF
TRBJ1-1 - - TRBV5-1 TGCGCCAGCAGCTTGGACTGGGGGAACACTGAAGCTTTCTTT CASSLDWGNTEAFF
TRBJ2-4 - - TRBV6-6 TGTGCCAGCAGCGTTCAAAACATTCAGTACTTC CASSVQNIQYF
TRBJ2-1 few - TRBV5-1 TGCGCCAGCAGCTTGGGTGGGTTCACGAACGATGAGCAGTTCTTC CASSLGGFTNDEQFF
TRBJ2-7 - TRBD2 TRBV28 TGTGCCAGCGCGGGGGTAAAGAACGAGCAGTACTTC CASAGVKNEQYF
TRBJ2-7 few - TRBV9 TGTGCCAGCAGCGTCCGCCCCAGCGACAACGAGCAGTACTTC CASSVRPSDNEQYF
TRBJ2-7 - - TRBV7-2 TGTGCCAGCAGCTTAGCCCCAGGGAGCTACTACGAGCAGTACTTC CASSLAPGSYYEQYF
TRBJ1-4 few TRBD1 TRBV20-1 TGCAGTGCTAGAGATGAACCAGGGGGAGAAAAACTGTTTTTT CSARDEPGGEKLFF
TRBJ1-2 few - TRBV6-2/TRBV6-3 TGTGCCAGCAGTTACTCGATGTTTGAGTATAGAAGGACCTTC CASSYSMFEYRRTF
TRBJ2-3 few - TRBV25-1 TGTGCCAGCAGTGAATCTGGCAATCGTGCAGATACGCAGTATTTT CASSESGNRADTQYF
TRBJ2-7 - - TRBV7-3 TGTGCCAGCAGCGTAATGAGGGATAGCGAGCAGTACTTC CASSVMRDSEQYF